The 3 T cell receptor beta chains in this list originate from one sample, sequenced in a study of cytomegalovirus exposure and HLA in healthy donors (dated by TCRdb to about 2017). To prepare the library, the immunoSEQ multiplex PCR assay was applied. For the multiplex PCR, a mixture combining 60 forward primers for TCR Vbeta segments and 13 reverse primers for TCR Jbeta segments was used. TCRdb carries this immuneACCESS record with in-frame sequences only. Its versions omit some clonotypes, under half of them owing to an unresolved V gene in the studies checked, with the rest unexplained. The sample table holds roughly 150,000 clones, of which over 80% were seen once. The ten largest account for more than 1% of the sample. Material for sequencing was PBMCs. Source of these receptors: a boy aged 2 to 9 in good health and CMV-seronegative.

The chain recombines TRBV9 with TRBJ2-1, with D perhaps TRBD1 (6 bases). V was clipped by 7 bases and J by 0 bases, with 14 bases between them. Germline V gene data show CDR1 as SGDLS and CDR2 as YYNGEE. The CDR3 runs to 15 residues. The CDR3 reads CASGAPGVSYNEQFF. In DNA, the CDR3 is TGTGCCAGCGGGGCCCCAGGGGTCTCCTACAATGAGCAGTTCTTC.

The V call is TRBV19, the J call TRBJ2-1; 14 bases map to TRBD2. Trimming at V came to 8 bases and at J to 6 bases, leaving 6 bases not matched to a gene. Looked up from germline, CDR1 is LNHDA and CDR2 is SQIVND (reference sequence). The CDR3 runs 15 residues. The chain's CDR3 is CASGSGTSGSNEQFF. CDR3 bases: TGTGCCAGTGGAAGCGGGACTAGCGGGAGCAATGAGCAGTTCTTC.

J is TRBJ1-1 and V is TRBV14; a possible D gene is TRBD1 (5 bases). This CDR3 region has 13 residues. The V end was cut by 4 bases, the J end by 11 bases, with 17 bases between. Per germline, CDR1 SGHDN and CDR2 FVKESK. The CDR3 is CASSPLLRGGAFF. CDR3 DNA sequence: TGTGCCAGCAGCCCCCTACTTAGGGGTGGCGCTTTCTTT.